A single sample is the source of the 14 T cell receptor beta chains below, sequenced in a study of CD8 T cells in ankylosing spondylitis. TCRdb re-analysed the 5' RACE reads in MiXCR, keeping a single row per CDR3 protein. Of some 150,000 distinct CDR3 sequences in the sample, roughly 44% are singletons; the top ten hold about 15%. Material: synovial fluid, either unsorted or a sorted T cell fraction (not recorded which). The source is a male donor with ankylosing spondylitis.

This clonotype has only a few counts. The chain employs TRBV4-1 and TRBJ2-5; unclear D gene. V lost 0 bases to trimming and J lost 4 bases, with 9 bases between them. In germline, CDR1 is MGHRA, CDR2 YSYEKL. The CDR3 is made up of 14 amino acids. CDR3 sequence: CASSQDTLVETQYF. CDR3 DNA sequence: TGCGCCAGCAGCCAAGATACCCTAGTAGAGACCCAGTACTTC.

The CDR3 is CAPLANEQFF. Here the CDR3 DNA reads TGTGCACCGCTAGCGAATGAGCAGTTCTTC. The rearrangement joins TRBV7-9 to TRBJ2-1, with a weak D call TRBD2 (6 bases). Germline-derived CDR1 and CDR2 are SEHNR and FQNEAQ (reference sequence). CDR3 length equals 10 residues.

This clonotype was counted between two and nine times. This chain connects TRBV12-3 or TRBV12-4 to TRBJ2-4; 9 bases match TRBD1. Losses at the gene ends were 6 bases for V and 9 bases for J; bases not matched to a gene: 9. The CDR3 covers 14 residues. This chain's CDR3 is CASSFSGTGFIQYF. The CDR3 region has the DNA TGTGCCAGCAGCTTTTCCGGGACAGGGTTCATTCAGTACTTC.

V and J are TRBV7-9 and TRBJ2-7; no reliable D call. CDR3 length equals 16 residues. The germline V and J ends were trimmed by 5 bases and 0 bases, with 17 bases remaining between them. In germline, CDR1 is SEHNR, CDR2 FQNEAQ (reference sequence). The CDR3 DNA is TGTGCCAGCAGCCCAGAAGGCACTTTAAGCTCCTACGAGCAGTACTTC. Translation gives CASSPEGTLSSYEQYF. Supplemented by reference TRBV7-9 and TRBJ2-7, the full variable domain reads DTGVSQNPRHKITKRGQNVTFRCDPISEHNRLYWYRQTLGQGPEFLTYFQNEAQLEKSRLLSDRFSAERPKGSFSTLEIQRTEQGDSAMYLCASSPEGTLSSYEQYFGPGTRLTVT.

This clonotype was seen ten or more times. The chain recombines TRBV20-1 with TRBJ2-5; no firm D call. The CDR3 is made up of 13 amino acids. The ends were cut back, 5 bases at V and 1 base at J, with 11 bases in the middle. Germline CDR1 DFQATT, CDR2 SNEGSKA (reference sequence). CDR3 sequence: CSAPSPGQETQYF. Here the CDR3 DNA reads TGCAGTGCTCCCTCACCGGGCCAAGAGACCCAGTACTTC.

This clonotype was counted only a few times. This rearrangement joins TRBV6-1 to TRBJ2-1; 12 positions agree with TRBD2. The CDR3 sequence is 15 residues long. V lost 3 bases and J lost 4; bases outside the gene matches: 1. Germline assignment: CDR1 MNHNS and CDR2 SASEGT. CDR3 protein: CASSDTSGGYNEQFF. DNA for the CDR3: TGTGCCAGCAGTGATACTAGCGGGGGGTACAATGAGCAGTTCTTC.

This clonotype was found a few times. The chain employs TRBV12-3 or TRBV12-4 and TRBJ2-3; 7 bases are a match to TRBD2. V lost 5 bases and J lost 2; bases outside the gene matches: 4. The CDR3 is 14 residues long. CDR3 nucleotide sequence: TGTGCCAGCAGTCCCGGACTAGACACAGATACGCAGTATTTT. Translating it yields CASSPGLDTDTQYF.

In this sample, this clonotype turned up a few times. The chain couples TRBV5-6 to TRBJ2-1; TRBD2 matches at 7 bases. Germline CDR1 and CDR2: SGHDT and YYEEEE. The junction had 6 bases not matched to a gene; V was cut back by 0 bases and J by 9 bases. The CDR3 extends over 14 amino acids. The CDR3 bases are TGTGCCAGCAGCTTGGGCGGGGGTGGAGGTGAGCAGTTCTTC. Translated, it gives CASSLGGGGGEQFF.

The chain carries TRBV7-9 and TRBJ1-3; no reliable D call. This CDR3 contains 17 residues. Trimming took off 0 bases at V and 0 bases at J, with 12 bases between the two ends. Germline values: CDR1 SEHNR, CDR2 FQNEAQ (reference sequence). CDR3 region: CASSLADQIRSGNTIYF. The CDR3 DNA is TGTGCCAGCAGCTTAGCTGACCAGATCCGCTCTGGAAACACCATATATTTT. Filled out from reference TRBV7-9 and TRBJ1-3, the complete variable domain reads DTGVSQNPRHKITKRGQNVTFRCDPISEHNRLYWYRQTLGQGPEFLTYFQNEAQLEKSRLLSDRFSAERPKGSFSTLEIQRTEQGDSAMYLCASSLADQIRSGNTIYFGEGSWLTVV.

This clonotype came up a few times. The chain couples TRBV2 to TRBJ1-5; D unclear. Trimming took 1 base from V and 1 from J, leaving 17 bases between them. The CDR3 sequence is 18 residues long. CDR1 and CDR2 from the germline V gene are SNHLY and FYNNEI. CDR3 residues: CASSEDLEDAWSNQPQHF. Written as DNA, the CDR3 is TGTGCCAGCAGTGAAGATCTTGAGGACGCGTGGAGCAATCAGCCCCAGCATTTT.

This clonotype was detected ten times or more. The J gene is TRBJ2-6, the V gene TRBV27, with 8 bases lining up with TRBD2. The V and J ends lost 3 bases and 1 base, in that order; junction bases with no gene match: 14. The CDR3 runs to 20 residues. Germline loops: CDR1 MNHEY, CDR2 SMNVEV (reference sequence). The CDR3 DNA follows: TGTGCCAGCAGTTTTGGAGGAGGAGCGGGGGCGCGATCTGGGGCCAACGTCCTGACTTTC. This encodes CASSFGGGAGARSGANVLTF.

This clonotype was detected a few times. The V call is TRBV6-1, the J call TRBJ2-2, with D possibly TRBD1 on 5 matching bases. This CDR3 has 14 residues. Germline-derived CDR1 and CDR2 are MNHNS and SASEGT. The V gene lost 3 bases and the J gene lost 3 bases, with 8 bases spanning the gap. The CDR3 region is CASSDGRDTGELFF. CDR3 nucleotides: TGTGCCAGCAGTGACGGCAGGGACACCGGGGAGCTGTTTTTT.

The chain is built from TRBV6-1 and TRBJ2-7; D possibly corresponds to TRBD2 (6 bases). The CDR3 runs to 18 residues. Germline V lookup: CDR1 MNHNS, CDR2 SASEGT. The V and J ends lost 4 bases and 3 bases respectively, with 25 bases between them. The CDR3 region is CASSGGGATVHFFYEQYF. The CDR3 nucleotides read TGTGCCAGCAGTGGAGGAGGGGCTACAGTGCACTTTTTCTACGAGCAGTACTTC.

This chain links TRBV12-3 or TRBV12-4 with TRBJ2-3; D unclear. Trimming removed 4 bases from V and 0 bases from J, with 8 bases in between. The CDR3 extends over 14 amino acids. The CDR3 bases are TGTGCCAGCAGTTCGCCCTATAGCACAGATACGCAGTATTTT. It specifies CASSSPYSTDTQYF.